Following are 18 T cell receptor beta chains from one sample sequenced in a study of T cell clonality in common variable immunodeficiency. TCRdb's table, derived via immunoSEQ multiplex PCR, lists solely in-frame clones and lacks some. The sample shows 15,000 to 20,000 clones, no singletons; the ten largest hold more than 14%. No antigens are known for them. Study-wide results and caveats: Common variable immunodeficiency TCR beta sequences reportedly had fewer deletions and N-nucleotide insertions.

The sequenced sample was peripheral blood mononuclear cells. Every receptor here comes from a human donor with common variable immunodeficiency.

This clone was detected a few times. Sequencing ends 3 residues short of the CDR3 end; the germline J gene provides the rest. The chain uses TRBV19 and TRBJ2-5; 7 bases line up with TRBD1. V lost 1 base and J lost 1; bases outside the gene matches: 6. CDR3 length: 16 amino acids. CDR1 and CDR2 from the germline V gene are LNHDA and SQIVND (reference sequence). The sequenced part of the CDR3 DNA is TGTGCCAGTAGTATAGGTAGACAGGGCCCCCAAGAGACC. It yields the protein CASSIGRQGPQET. The CDR3 as a whole reads CASSIGRQGPQETQYF.

In this sample, this clone turned up many times. The read falls 3 residues short of the CDR3 end, and the missing part is taken from the germline J gene. The rearrangement joins TRBV19 to TRBJ1-1; D unclear. The CDR3 runs 13 residues. The germline CDR1 and CDR2 sequences are LNHDA and SQIVND (reference sequence). With 5 bases removed from V and 3 bases from J, the gap between germline ends came to 10 bases. The CDR3 bases that were read are TGTGCCAGTAGTTCTTCTGTTCACACTGAA. Amino acids: CASSSSVHTE. The entire CDR3 protein is CASSSSVHTEAFF.

This clone was seen repeatedly, ten times or more. The read is 3 residues too short to cover the CDR3 end, so that end is filled in from the germline J gene. J is TRBJ2-3 and V is TRBV5-1; 10 bases are a match to TRBD2. CDR3 length: 18 amino acids. Looked up from germline, CDR1 is SGHRS and CDR2 is YFSETQ. After removal of 3 bases from V and 0 bases from J, the junction contained 10 bases not matched to a gene. The CDR3 spells CASSWTSGGASSTDTQYF. CDR3 DNA (partial): TGCGCCAGCAGCTGGACAAGCGGGGGGGCCTCTAGCACAGATACG.

Sample share makes this clone medium-sized (0.01 to 0.1%). The sequence runs out 3 residues before the end of the CDR3; the remainder is reconstructed from the germline J gene. Other DNA sequences of this sample code for an identical CDR3. The chain has TRBV9 and TRBJ2-5; 8 positions agree with TRBD2. V lost 3 bases, J lost 4 bases, and 5 bases stayed unmatched. This CDR3 is 14 amino acids long. Germline-derived CDR1 and CDR2 are SGDLS and YYNGEE. The CDR3 here is CASSARGGGETQYF. Partial CDR3 DNA: TGTGCCAGCAGCGCCCGGGGGGGAGGAGAGACC. The entire variable domain, with the rest obtained from reference TRBV9 and TRBJ2-5, is as follows: DSGVTQTPKHLITATGQRVTLRCSPRSGDLSVYWYQQSLDQGLQFLIQYYNGEERAKGNILERFSAQQFPDLHSELNLSSLELGDSALYFCASSARGGGETQYFGPGTRLLVL.

This clone was picked up many times. The sequenced fragment ends 3 residues before the CDR3 boundary, so the rest is inferred from the germline J gene. The chain couples TRBV7-8 to TRBJ1-5; D remains unclear. V gave up 5 bases and J gave up 0 bases, with 11 bases separating them. The CDR3 is 15 residues long. CDR1 is SGHVS, CDR2 FQNEAQ, per germline. Here the CDR3 reads CASSPSGNSNQPQHF. Incomplete CDR3 DNA: TGTGCCAGCAGCCCCTCGGGGAATAGCAATCAGCCC.

This clone has ten or more counts. The missing CDR3 end, 3 residues past where the read stops, is filled in from the germline J gene. The chain links TRBV27 to TRBJ1-5; 7 nucleotides match TRBD1. V lost 5 bases, J lost 3 bases, and 4 bases stayed unmatched. The CDR3 covers 14 residues. Germline-derived CDR1 and CDR2 are MNHEY and SMNVEV (reference sequence). CDR3: CASSRQGFNQPQHF. CDR3 DNA, as far as it was read: TGTGCCAGCAGTCGACAGGGATTCAATCAGCCC.

This clone is medium-sized (0.01 to 0.1%) by share. One end of the junction does not line up with germline, which may come from a read error. Read coverage stops 3 residues before the CDR3 terminus; the germline J gene supplies the remainder. This chain connects TRBV4-2 to TRBJ2-1; 10 nucleotides agree with TRBD2. This CDR3 has 17 amino acids. The V gene's germline CDR1 is LGHNA and CDR2 YNFKEQ. The CDR3: CASSQLLAGWGSNEQFF. The CDR3 DNA, read in part, is TGCGCCAGCAGCCAGTTACTAGCGGGATGGGGGTCCAATGAG.

Comments on this clone: The read ends 3 residues early relative to the CDR3; the germline J gene fills the gap. This sequence joins TRBV20-1 and TRBJ2-1; 11 nucleotides agree with TRBD2. The CDR3 sequence is 15 residues long. The germline CDR1 and CDR2 sequences are DFQATT and SNEGSKA (reference sequence). V lost 5 bases and J lost 7; bases outside the gene matches: 10. The CDR3 spells CSAPNSGGAGNEQFF. Partial CDR3 DNA: TGCAGTGCTCCGAATAGCGGGGGGGCCGGTAATGAG.

As for this clone: The read halts 3 residues ahead of the CDR3 end, with the missing end drawn from the germline J gene. The chain uses TRBV19 and TRBJ1-1, with TRBD1 matching 7 bases. The ends lost 3 bases at V and 5 bases at J; junction bases unmatched: 6. The CDR3 contains 14 residues. Germline assignment: CDR1 LNHDA and CDR2 SQIVND (reference sequence). The part of the CDR3 DNA that was read is TGTGCCAGTAGTATCGACAGGGCGGGAACTGAA. Protein: CASSIDRAGTE. The complete CDR3 protein is CASSIDRAGTEAFF. The variable domain in full, completed from reference TRBV19 and TRBJ1-1, reads DGGITQSPKYLFRKEGQNVTLSCEQNLNHDAMYWYRQDPGQGLRLIYYSQIVNDFQKGDIAEGYSVSREKKESFPLTVTSAQKNPTAFYLCASSIDRAGTEAFFGQGTRLTVV.

The sample holds many counts of this clone. With the read ending 3 residues before the CDR3 end, the germline J gene is used to fill in that end. This sequence joins TRBV7-2 and TRBJ2-3; a possible D gene is TRBD1 (6 bases). V was clipped by 6 bases and J by 7 bases, with 11 bases between them. The CDR3 has 12 amino acids. Germline CDR1 is SGHTA and CDR2 is FQGNSA. The part of the CDR3 DNA that was read is TGTGCCAGCAGACCGGACAGCCATACG. This translates into CASRPDSHT. The full CDR3 is CASRPDSHTQYF.

This clone was counted between two and nine times. The CDR3 loop reads CASRGQVQETQYF. CDR3 bases read: TGTGCCAGCAGGGGACAGGTCCAAGAGACC. The rearrangement links TRBV11-2 to TRBJ2-5; TRBD1 aligns across 8 bases. The read stops 3 residues short of the end of the CDR3; the missing end is completed from the germline J gene. CDR3 length equals 13 residues. V trimming: 6 bases; J trimming: 1 base; junction bases outside the gene matches: 1. The V gene's germline CDR1 is SGHAT and CDR2 FQNNGV.

Turning to this clone: The CDR3 is cut off 3 residues early in the read; its end comes from the germline J gene. The chain links TRBV2 to TRBJ2-1; possibly TRBD2 for D (7 bases). The V end lost 5 bases, the J end lost 3 bases, and 14 bases lay between the germline ends. This CDR3 contains 15 residues. CDR1 is SNHLY and CDR2 is FYNNEI in the germline V gene. The CDR3 loop reads CASSQRGGDYNEQFF. The sequenced part of the CDR3 DNA is TGTGCCAGCAGTCAAAGGGGGGGGGACTACAATGAG.

This clone was seen a handful of times. The read terminates 3 residues before the CDR3 end, so the remaining end is supplied by the germline J gene. This chain uses TRBV11-2 with TRBJ2-1; D gene ambiguous. The germline V gene has CDR1 SGHAT and CDR2 FQNNGV. The CDR3 runs 15 residues. Trimming removed 2 bases from V and 0 bases from J, with 8 bases in between. The DNA read from the CDR3 is TGTGCCAGCAGCTTAAGAGAGCGCTCCTACAATGAG. It specifies CASSLRERSYNE. The complete CDR3 reads CASSLRERSYNEQFF.

This clone has at least ten counts. The read finishes 3 residues shy of the CDR3 end, and the germline J gene is used to complete it. The chain uses TRBV13 and TRBJ2-5; 8 positions agree with TRBD2. V lost 6 bases to trimming and J lost 2 bases; unmatched junction nucleotides: 11. CDR1 and CDR2 from the germline V gene are PRHDT and FYEKMQ (reference sequence). CDR3 length equals 16 residues. The CDR3 sequence: CASSPRVASGQETQYF. The part of the CDR3 DNA that was read is TGTGCCAGCAGTCCCAGAGTGGCTAGCGGGCAAGAGACC.

This clone occurred many times. The CDR3 is cut off 3 residues early in the read; its end comes from the germline J gene. The V gene is TRBV7-9, the J gene TRBJ1-1, with a tentative D call TRBD1 (5 bases). Trimming took off 9 bases at V and 6 bases at J, with 14 bases between the two ends. The germline gives CDR1 SEHNR, CDR2 FQNEAQ (reference sequence). The CDR3 is 12 amino acids. The covered CDR3 bases are TGTGCCAGTACGGACACCACCTCTGAA. Amino acid sequence: CASTDTTSE. Given in full, the CDR3 is CASTDTTSEAFF.

A word on this clone: The read falls 3 residues short of the CDR3 end, and the missing part is taken from the germline J gene. The chain carries TRBV20-1 and TRBJ1-1, with a weak D call TRBD1 (5 bases). The V and J ends lost 8 bases and 1 base respectively, with 11 bases between them. Germline loops: CDR1 DFQATT, CDR2 SNEGSKA (reference sequence). CDR3 size: 12 residues. The CDR3 loop reads CSYLGQNTEAFF. CDR3 DNA, as far as it was read: TGCAGTTACCTAGGACAGAACACTGAA.

This clone has a handful of counts. The read finishes 3 residues shy of the CDR3 end, and the germline J gene is used to complete it. The rearrangement uses TRBV2 and TRBJ2-5; D remains ambiguous. The CDR3 runs 11 residues. The V and J ends lost 7 bases and 2 bases respectively, with 5 bases between them. Germline CDR1 and CDR2: SNHLY and FYNNEI. CDR3 bases read: TGTGCCAGCACTTATCAAGAGACC. Translation: CASTYQET. The whole CDR3 region reads CASTYQETQYF.

For this clone: The CDR3 extends 3 residues past the end of the read, so its final part is completed from the germline J gene. The genes are TRBV5-1 and TRBJ2-7, with 9 bases lining up with TRBD2. Germline CDR1 is SGHRS and CDR2 is YFSETQ. This CDR3 is built from 15 residues. The junction had 3 bases not matched to a gene; V was cut back by 0 bases and J by 2 bases. CDR3 sequence: CASSLGLAEAYEQYF. The CDR3 bases that were read are TGCGCCAGCAGCTTGGGACTAGCGGAGGCCTACGAG.